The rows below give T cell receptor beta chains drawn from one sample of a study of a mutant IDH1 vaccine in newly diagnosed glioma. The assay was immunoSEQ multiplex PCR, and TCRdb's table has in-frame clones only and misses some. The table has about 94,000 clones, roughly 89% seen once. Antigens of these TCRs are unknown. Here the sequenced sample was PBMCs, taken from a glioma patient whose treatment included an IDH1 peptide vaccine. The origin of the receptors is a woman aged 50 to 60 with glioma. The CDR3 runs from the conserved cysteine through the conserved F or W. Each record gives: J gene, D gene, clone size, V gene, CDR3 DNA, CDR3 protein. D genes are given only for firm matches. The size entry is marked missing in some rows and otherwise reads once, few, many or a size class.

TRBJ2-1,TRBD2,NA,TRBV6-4,TGTGCCAGCAGTGAGCTAGCGGGAACGTTTGAGCAGTTCTTC,CASSELAGTFEQFF
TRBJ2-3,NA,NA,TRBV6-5,TGTGCCAGCCGTCCCGGGCCTAGCACAGATACGCAGTATTTT,CASRPGPSTDTQYF
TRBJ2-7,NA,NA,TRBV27,TGTGCCAGCAGAAGGGGTGACGTGGGGCCAAAGCAGTACTTC,CASRRGDVGPKQYF
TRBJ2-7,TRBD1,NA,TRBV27,TGTGCCAGCTGTAAGTCGGGACAGGGGTCCTACGAGCAGTACTTC,CASCKSGQGSYEQYF
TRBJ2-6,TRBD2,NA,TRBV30,TGTGCCTGGGCGGGGCGGGAGGGCTCTGGGGCCAACGTCCTGACTTTC,CAWAGREGSGANVLTF
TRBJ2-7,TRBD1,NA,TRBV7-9,TGTGCCAGCAGCCCGAGGACAGGGATGGTGCAGTACTTC,CASSPRTGMVQYF
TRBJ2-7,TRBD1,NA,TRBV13,TGTGCCAGCAGCCCAGGACAGGGAAACTACGAGCAGTACTTC,CASSPGQGNYEQYF
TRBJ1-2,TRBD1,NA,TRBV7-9,TGTGCCAGCAGCTTAGGGTGGACAGGGGGAAACTATGGCTACACCTTC,CASSLGWTGGNYGYTF
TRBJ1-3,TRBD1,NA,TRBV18,TGTGCCAGCTCACCTCCCGGGACAGGGAACTCTGGAAACACCATATATTTT,CASSPPGTGNSGNTIYF
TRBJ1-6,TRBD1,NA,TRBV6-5,TGTGCCAGCAGTTTAACCGGGACAGGGGATTCACCCCTCCACTTT,CASSLTGTGDSPLHF
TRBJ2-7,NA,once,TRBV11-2,TGTGCCAGCAGCTTGACCGGCCTTCGTCCCTACGAGCAGTACTTC,CASSLTGLRPYEQYF
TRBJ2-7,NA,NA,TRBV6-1,TGTGCCAGCAGGACGGACGGGATTCCCTACGAGCAGTACTTC,CASRTDGIPYEQYF
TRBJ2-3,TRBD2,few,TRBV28,TGTGCCAGCAGTTCCCCAGGTAGCGGGACGACAGATACGCAGTATTTT,CASSSPGSGTTDTQYF
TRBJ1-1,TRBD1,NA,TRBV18,TGTGCCAGCTCATGGTACAGGGGGCGAGGGGACACTGAAGCTTTCTTT,CASSWYRGRGDTEAFF
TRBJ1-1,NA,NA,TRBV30,TGTGCCGGGGAGCAGGGGAGGAACACTGAAGCTTTCTTT,CAGEQGRNTEAFF
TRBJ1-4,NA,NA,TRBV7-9,TGTGCCAGCAGCTTAGCTGGACGCCTGGGAAAACTGTTTTTT,CASSLAGRLGKLFF
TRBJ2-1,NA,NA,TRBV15,TGTGCCACCAGCAGAGATAGGTCAAGTGAGCAGTTCTTC,CATSRDRSSEQFF
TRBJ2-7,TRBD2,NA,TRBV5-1,TGCGCCAACAGCTACCCGACTAGCGGGAGTACCTACGAGCAGTACTTC,CANSYPTSGSTYEQYF
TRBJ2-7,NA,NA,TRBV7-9,TGTGCCAGCAGCTCCTGGGGGGAGCAGTACTTC,CASSSWGEQYF
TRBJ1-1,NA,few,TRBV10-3,TGTGCCATCAGTGAGGGGCAGGCGAACACTGAAGCTTTCTTT,CAISEGQANTEAFF
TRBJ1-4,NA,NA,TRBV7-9,TGTGCCAGCAGCTTGGGAGGGTTAGCAACTAATGAAAAACTGTTTTTT,CASSLGGLATNEKLFF
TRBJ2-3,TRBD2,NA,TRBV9,TGTGCCAGCAGCGTAGACCCGGGTGGGAGGGGCACAGATACGCAGTATTTT,CASSVDPGGRGTDTQYF
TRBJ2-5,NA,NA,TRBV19,TGTGCCAGTAGTATCGGGGAGGAGACCCAGTACTTC,CASSIGEETQYF
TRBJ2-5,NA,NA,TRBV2,TGTGCCAGCAGTAGGACATCGGACCATCGGGGGACCCAGTACTTC,CASSRTSDHRGTQYF
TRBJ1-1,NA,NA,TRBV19,TGTGCCAGTAAAGGGAACACTGAAGCTTTCTTT,CASKGNTEAFF
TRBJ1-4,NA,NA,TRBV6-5,TGTGCCAGCAGTTACAACGGCGACCGTAATGAAAAACTGTTTTTT,CASSYNGDRNEKLFF